These 2 T cell receptor beta chains share one sample of origin, sequenced in a study of cytomegalovirus exposure and HLA in healthy donors. The data were produced by immunoSEQ multiplex PCR, yet TCRdb's version contains in-frame clones alone and is incomplete. The sample consists of fewer than 350,000 clones, roughly 90% of them appearing once. Sequencing used PBMCs. All receptors derive from a woman aged 18 to 35 in good health and CMV-seronegative.

The chain couples TRBV7-9 to TRBJ1-2; D is ambiguous. Germline values: CDR1 SEHNR, CDR2 FQNEAQ (reference sequence). The V gene lost 5 bases and the J gene lost 7 bases, with 14 bases spanning the gap. The CDR3 contains 13 residues. The CDR3 bases are TGTGCCAGCAGCCAACACCCCCCTAGTGGCTACACCTTC. Translating gives CASSQHPPSGYTF. The full variable domain, in which reference TRBV7-9 and TRBJ1-2 provide the parts outside the CDR3, is DTGVSQNPRHKITKRGQNVTFRCDPISEHNRLYWYRQTLGQGPEFLTYFQNEAQLEKSRLLSDRFSAERPKGSFSTLEIQRTEQGDSAMYLCASSQHPPSGYTFGSGTRLTVV.

The rearrangement uses TRBV5-1 and TRBJ1-4, with 8 bases fitting TRBD1. V shed 0 bases, J shed 5 bases, and the junction held 3 bases outside the gene matches. The CDR3 is made up of 15 amino acids. Germline CDR1 SGHRS, CDR2 YFSETQ. CDR3 in DNA: TGCGCCAGCAGCTTGGGGACAGGGTGGAATGAAAAACTGTTTTTT. Translation gives CASSLGTGWNEKLFF.